The source of this T cell receptor (beta chain) is a study of human T cells and chemical hapten exposure. Study-wide background: Slight volume differences across pooled libraries mainly accounted for varying per-sample TCR yields. Study results and caveats: Expanded TCRs made up significantly more big CDR3 similarity clusters than controls did. Expanded TCR counts at PT1 went up together with patch test score, a positive correlation.

Turning to this clonotype: Its antigen is still unknown.

The CDR3 spans 12 residues. In germline, CDR1 is SGHTA, CDR2 FQGNSA. V lost 5 bases to trimming and J lost 6 bases, with 9 bases between them. As to time point: patch test 1, 2 weeks after DPC sensitization. Treatment described: therapeutic diphenylcyclopropenone sensitization with weekly scalp DPC. The library put unique molecular identifiers onto individual cDNA molecules. TCRdb called the RACE reads again in MiXCR, with one record for every CDR3 protein. This table has roughly 180,000 distinct CDR3 sequences, approximately 20% appearing once. The source is a woman in her forties or fifties with alopecia areata. Some clones in this sample may be carry-over from other donors' samples. The genes are TRBV7-2 and TRBJ2-3; tentative D call: TRBD2 (5 bases). Sequenced material: whole blood, taken in connection with sensitization to the hapten diphenylcyclopropenone (DPC). The CDR3 loop reads CASSRGLDTQYF. The CDR3 nucleotides read TGTGCCAGCAGCCGGGGTTTGGATACGCAGTATTTT.